This is a list of T cell receptor beta chains from one sample in a study of T cell repertoires in cytomegalovirus infection. TCRdb ran MiXCR on the reads and lists one entry per CDR3 protein. The data contain about 890,000 distinct CDR3 sequences, 31% of them seen just once; the ten biggest clones take up about an eighth. The antigens for these receptors are not known. Here the sequenced sample was cultured CD8+ T cells from PBMCs, taken from culture after CMV antigen stimulation. These receptors were taken from a human donor in good health (CMV status not recorded). Some clones in this sample may be carry-over from other donors' samples. CDR3s include the opening cysteine and the closing phenylalanine or tryptophan. The D gene is left open where the match is weak. The size field is filled for only some rows; it gives once, few, many or a size class.

V gene	clone size	J gene	CDR3 length	D gene	CDR3 DNA	CDR3 protein
TRBV7-2	many	TRBJ1-4	12	NA	TGTGCCATCGCGGGGGCCGGGGGAAAACTGTTTTTT	CAIAGAGGKLFF
TRBV7-9	NA	TRBJ1-1	13	NA	TGTGCCAGCAGCTTACCGGGTTGGGCTGAAGCTTTCTTT	CASSLPGWAEAFF
TRBV19	few	TRBJ2-1	12	TRBD2	TGTGCCAGTAGTTGGGCGGGGGACGAGCAGTTCTTC	CASSWAGDEQFF
TRBV4-1	few	TRBJ2-1	16	TRBD2	TGCGCCAGCAGCCAAGGGGACGGGCTAGCGGGGGATGAGCAGTTCTTC	CASSQGDGLAGDEQFF
TRBV12-3/TRBV12-4	few	TRBJ2-3	16	TRBD2	TGTGCCAGCAGTTTGGTAGCGGGGGGGCTGGGAGATACGCAGTATTTT	CASSLVAGGLGDTQYF
TRBV20-1	few	TRBJ2-2	15	TRBD1	TGCAGTGCTAGAGGACAGGGGACCCACACCGGGGAGCTGTTTTTT	CSARGQGTHTGELFF
TRBV10-3	NA	TRBJ2-5	15	NA	TGTGCCATCAGTGAGTCAGAGGGGGGCCGAGAGACCCAGTACTTC	CAISESEGGRETQYF
TRBV25-1	NA	TRBJ2-7	17	TRBD2	TGTGCCAGCAGTGAATATACTAGCGGGGGGGCTTACAATGAGCAGTACTTC	CASSEYTSGGAYNEQYF
TRBV7-2	many	TRBJ1-5	15	NA	TGTGCCAGCAGCTTAGAGACCTATAGCAATCAGCCCCAGCATTTT	CASSLETYSNQPQHF
TRBV6-2/TRBV6-3	NA	TRBJ2-4	16	TRBD2	TGTGCCAGCAGCCAGCTAGCGGACCTAGCCAAAAACATTCAGTACTTC	CASSQLADLAKNIQYF